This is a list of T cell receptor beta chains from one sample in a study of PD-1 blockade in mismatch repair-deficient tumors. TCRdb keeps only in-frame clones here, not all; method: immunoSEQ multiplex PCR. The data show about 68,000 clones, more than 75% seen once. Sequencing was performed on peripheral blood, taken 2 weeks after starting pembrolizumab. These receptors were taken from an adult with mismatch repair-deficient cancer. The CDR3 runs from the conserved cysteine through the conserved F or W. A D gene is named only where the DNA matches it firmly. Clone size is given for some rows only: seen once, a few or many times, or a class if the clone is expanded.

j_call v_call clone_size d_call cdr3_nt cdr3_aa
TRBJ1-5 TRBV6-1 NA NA TGTGCCAGCAGTCTCAGGCAGGGCGGTCAGCCCCAGCATTTT CASSLRQGGQPQHF
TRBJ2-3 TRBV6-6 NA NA TGTGCCAGCAGTTCGTTGGATACGCAGTATTTT CASSSLDTQYF
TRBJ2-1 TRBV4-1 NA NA TGCGCCAGCAGCCAAGAGGGCGGGACCGGCTACAATGAGCAGTTCTTC CASSQEGGTGYNEQFF
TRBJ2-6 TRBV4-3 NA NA TGCGCCAGCAGCCCTGGGACTTTCTCTGGGGCCAACGTCCTGACTTTC CASSPGTFSGANVLTF
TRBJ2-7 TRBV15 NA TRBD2 TGTGCCACCAGCAGTGGACTAGCGGGAGTTGGCGAGCAGTACTTC CATSSGLAGVGEQYF
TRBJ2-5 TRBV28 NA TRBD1 TGTGCCAGCAGTGTCGCGGACAGGGAAGAGACCCAGTACTTC CASSVADREETQYF
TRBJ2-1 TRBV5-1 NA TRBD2 TGCGCCAGCACCTCTAGCGGGACTGGCTCCTACAATGAGCAGTTCTTC CASTSSGTGSYNEQFF
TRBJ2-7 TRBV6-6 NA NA TGTGCCAGCAGTAGGGACGGAGCCTACGAGCAGTACTTC CASSRDGAYEQYF
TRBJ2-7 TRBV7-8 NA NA TGTGCCAGCAGTTCGAGAGGGCAGGCCTACGAGCAGTACTTC CASSSRGQAYEQYF
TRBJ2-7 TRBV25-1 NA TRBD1 TGTGCCAGCAGTTTTCCGGGACAGGGAGCCTACGAGCAGTACTTC CASSFPGQGAYEQYF
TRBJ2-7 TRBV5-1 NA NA TGCGCCAGCAGCTTGGACGGGACGGCCCCCGAGCAGTACTTC CASSLDGTAPEQYF
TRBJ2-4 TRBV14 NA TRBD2 TGTGCCAGCAGTCCTAGCGGTGGAAACATTCAGTACTTC CASSPSGGNIQYF
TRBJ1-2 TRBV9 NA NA TGTGCCAGCAGCAAGACAGGAGACACCTATGGCTACACCTTC CASSKTGDTYGYTF
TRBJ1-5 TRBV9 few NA TGTGCCAGCAGCCCTACCGAGTTGTGGACTCAGCCCCAGCATTTT CASSPTELWTQPQHF